Shown below are 19 T cell receptor beta chains from a single sample sequenced in a study of blood T cell repertoires in COVID-19. Profiling relied on immunoSEQ multiplex PCR, and the TCRdb table lists in-frame clones only, not all of them. The table lists around 280,000 clones, approximately 86% of them singletons. The sample taken for sequencing was peripheral blood. The receptors shown here come from a woman under 40 who had recovered from COVID-19.

The chain has TRBV6-1 and TRBJ2-7, with 8 nucleotides matching TRBD1. The CDR3 is 15 amino acids. The germline V gene has CDR1 MNHNS and CDR2 SASEGT. V gave up 3 bases and J gave up 1 base; unmatched junction bases: 5. The CDR3 reads CASSDGQGISYEQYF. For the CDR3, the DNA is TGTGCCAGCAGTGACGGACAGGGTATTTCCTACGAGCAGTACTTC.

This rearrangement joins TRBV3-1 (or the pseudogene TRBV3-2) to TRBJ2-3; no definite D call. V lost 2 bases to trimming and J lost 6 bases, with 6 bases between them. The CDR3 spans 12 residues. Germline V gives CDR1 LGHDT, CDR2 YNNKEL (reference sequence). The CDR3 spells CASSQPRDTQYF. The CDR3 nucleotides read TGTGCCAGCAGCCAACCTAGGGATACGCAGTATTTT.

The chain uses TRBV4-3 and TRBJ2-1, with 9 positions matching TRBD2. This CDR3 comprises 14 residues. CDR1 and CDR2 (germline): LGHNA, YSLEER. With 4 bases clipped from V and 5 bases from J, the junction kept 3 bases outside the gene matches. As DNA, the CDR3 is TGCGCCAGCAGCCGATGGACTAGCGACAATGAGCAGTTCTTC. As protein: CASSRWTSDNEQFF.

The chain links TRBV6-1 to TRBJ2-7; possibly TRBD1 for D (5 bases). CDR3 size: 15 residues. Germline V gives CDR1 MNHNS, CDR2 SASEGT. Trimming took off 0 bases at V and 5 bases at J, with 14 bases between the two ends. This chain's CDR3 is CASSEALRGQDEQYF. The CDR3 DNA is TGTGCCAGCAGTGAAGCGCTAAGGGGTCAGGACGAGCAGTACTTC.

Points on this clone: Other nucleotide sequences from this sample produce the same CDR3. The genes are TRBV13 and TRBJ1-1; 9 bases agree with TRBD1. CDR1 and CDR2 (germline): PRHDT, FYEKMQ (reference sequence). CDR3 size: 13 residues. J gave up 5 bases and V 5 bases, and 3 bases lay outside the gene matches. DNA of the CDR3: TGTGCCAGCAGCCTGGACAGGGGTACTGAAGCTTTCTTT. Its translation: CASSLDRGTEAFF.

This clone was picked up a small number of times. The rearrangement uses TRBV25-1 and TRBJ1-4; 9 bases agree with TRBD1. The CDR3 spans 14 residues. Trimming at V came to 6 bases and at J to 8 bases, leaving 7 bases not matched to a gene. Germline CDR1 is MGHDK and CDR2 is SYGVNS. The CDR3 spells CASRLDRGGEKLFF. As DNA, the CDR3 is TGTGCCAGCAGATTGGACAGGGGAGGGGAAAAACTGTTTTTT.

The chain uses TRBV19 and TRBJ1-2; D call uncertain. This CDR3 contains 13 residues. The germline CDR1 and CDR2 sequences are LNHDA and SQIVND (reference sequence). Trimming removed 1 base from V and 8 bases from J, with 11 bases in between. CDR3 bases: TGTGCCAGTAGTATAGGGGCACGGATGGGCTACACCTTC. Protein product: CASSIGARMGYTF.

CDR3 nucleotide sequence: TGTGCCAGCAGTGACCTCCGTGACAGAAGCAATCAGCCCCAGCATTTT. Its protein product is CASSDLRDRSNQPQHF. V gene TRBV6-1 combines with J gene TRBJ1-5; D is perhaps TRBD1 (5 bases). Trimming left V 3 bases short and J 1 base short, with 13 bases between. The CDR3 extends over 16 amino acids. The germline CDR1 and CDR2 sequences are MNHNS and SASEGT.

The chain couples TRBV2 to TRBJ1-5; D is uncertain. CDR3 length: 14 amino acids. Trimming left V 3 bases short and J 5 bases short, with 11 bases between. The germline V gene encodes CDR1 SNHLY and CDR2 FYNNEI. This chain's CDR3 is CASSDGSLYQPQHF. Written as DNA, the CDR3 is TGTGCCAGCAGTGATGGTAGTTTATATCAGCCCCAGCATTTT.

The chain recombines TRBV10-3 with TRBJ2-3, with TRBD1 identical over 11 bases. J was trimmed by 3 bases and V by 6 bases; bases with no gene match: 2. This CDR3 comprises 14 residues. In germline, CDR1 is ENHRY, CDR2 SYGVKD. This CDR3 reads CAIRGTGGTDTQYF. In nucleotides, the CDR3 is TGTGCCATCAGGGGGACAGGGGGAACAGATACGCAGTATTTT.

The J gene is TRBJ2-7, the V gene TRBV5-1, with 8 positions matching TRBD1. The CDR3 is 13 residues long. The V and J ends lost 0 bases and 6 bases, in that order; junction bases with no gene match: 2. The germline gives CDR1 SGHRS, CDR2 YFSETQ. As DNA, the CDR3 is TGCGCCAGCAGCTTGGCTGGGACAGGCGAGCAGTACTTC. Amino acids: CASSLAGTGEQYF.

The V call is TRBV5-1, the J call TRBJ2-5, with TRBD2 matching 9 bases. Losses at the gene ends were 0 bases for V and 0 bases for J; bases not matched to a gene: 6. Germline CDR1 is SGHRS and CDR2 is YFSETQ. The CDR3 totals 17 residues. The DNA of the CDR3 is TGCGCCAGCAGCTTGGATACTAGCGGGCGATACCAAGAGACCCAGTACTTC. Its translation: CASSLDTSGRYQETQYF. Looking up the rest from reference TRBV5-1 and TRBJ2-5 gives the full variable domain: KAGVTQTPRYLIKTRGQQVTLSCSPISGHRSVSWYQQTPGQGLQFLFEYFSETQRNKGNFPGRFSGRQFSNSRSEMNVSTLELGDSALYLCASSLDTSGRYQETQYFGPGTRLLVL.

The rearrangement joins TRBV3-1 (or the pseudogene TRBV3-2) to TRBJ1-2; 9 bases are shared with TRBD1. CDR1 is LGHDT and CDR2 is YNNKEL in the germline V gene (reference sequence). J gave up 4 bases and V 3 bases, and 3 bases lay outside the gene matches. CDR3 length equals 14 residues. CDR3: CASSHRDRAYGYTF. The CDR3 bases are TGTGCCAGCAGCCACCGGGACAGGGCCTATGGCTACACCTTC.

The chain joins TRBV5-1 to TRBJ1-1, with D uncertain. Deletions cut 3 bases from V and 6 bases from J, with 12 bases between. This CDR3 has 13 amino acids. CDR1 is SGHRS and CDR2 is YFSETQ in the germline V gene. The CDR3 is CASSSGTASEAFF. CDR3 nucleotide sequence: TGCGCCAGCAGCTCAGGAACGGCGTCTGAAGCTTTCTTT.

This clone has only a few counts. The chain is built from TRBV11-2 and TRBJ1-6, with 9 bases lining up with TRBD1. CDR1 is SGHAT and CDR2 is FQNNGV in the germline V gene. Trimming took 5 bases from V and 10 from J; bases not matched to a gene: 15. This CDR3 has 17 amino acids. DNA for the CDR3: TGTGCCAGCAGCCCAATGCGGGACAGGGTGGTAGGATCACCCCTCCACTTT. Encoded protein: CASSPMRDRVVGSPLHF.

About this clone itself: In the same sample, other DNA sequences code for this CDR3. This chain links TRBV6-6 with TRBJ1-2; TRBD1 matches 7 bases. Per the germline V gene, CDR1 is MNHNY and CDR2 is SVGAGI (reference sequence). V shed 3 bases, J shed 4 bases, and the junction held 8 bases outside the gene matches. This CDR3 has 15 amino acids. The CDR3 nucleotides read TGTGCCAGCAGTTATTCCGGACAGGTTCCCTATGGCTACACCTTC. Translated, it gives CASSYSGQVPYGYTF.

The V and J genes are TRBV4-1 and TRBJ2-3; D possibly corresponds to TRBD2 (5 bases). The CDR3 has 16 amino acids. V lost 3 bases to trimming and J lost 3 bases, with 16 bases between them. Germline values: CDR1 MGHRA, CDR2 YSYEKL. This CDR3 is CASSHSGSSKTDTQYF. The CDR3 region has the DNA TGCGCCAGCAGCCATTCGGGGTCCTCCAAGACAGATACGCAGTATTTT.

The chain is built from TRBV6-2 or TRBV6-3 and TRBJ1-1; weak D call: TRBD1 (6 bases). CDR1 and CDR2 from the germline V gene are MNHEY and SVGEGT. V was clipped by 0 bases and J by 10 bases, with 15 bases between them. The CDR3 covers 14 residues. Written as DNA, the CDR3 is TGTGCCAGCAGTTACTCACCGGAACAGGGTTTAGCTTTCTTT. Its protein product is CASSYSPEQGLAFF.

The rearrangement joins TRBV18 to TRBJ1-1; no definite D call. Germline V gene lookup returns CDR1 KGHSH and CDR2 LQKENI. The CDR3 contains 12 residues. V dropped 3 bases and J dropped 1 base, with 3 bases sitting between them. As DNA, the CDR3 is TGTGCCAGCTCACCGCGGAACACTGAAGCTTTCTTT. Encoded protein: CASSPRNTEAFF. Full variable domain (rest looked up from reference TRBV18 and TRBJ1-1): NAGVMQNPRHLVRRRGQEARLRCSPMKGHSHVYWYRQLPEEGLKFMVYLQKENIIDESGMPKERFSAEFPKEGPSILRIQQVVRGDSAAYFCASSPRNTEAFFGQGTRLTVV.